The 5 T cell receptor beta chains below come from one sample, sequenced in a study of T cells in Graves' hyperthyroidism and ophthalmopathy. The investigators amplified TCR beta CDR3 regions from RNA transcripts. HTBI primers drove first-round RT-PCR of the TCR CDR3. TCRdb analysed the multiplex PCR reads with MiXCR anew, one entry per CDR3 protein. Of 270,000 or so distinct CDR3 sequences in the sample, around 25% were seen once. Material: blood. The source of these receptors is a man aged 40-49 years with Graves' hyperthyroidism that later progressed to Graves' ophthalmopathy.

At least ten counts were recorded for this clonotype. This sequence joins TRBV12-3 or TRBV12-4 and TRBJ1-2; 12 nucleotides match TRBD1. The CDR3 has 14 residues. The V and J ends lost 6 bases and 8 bases, in that order; junction bases with no gene match: 7. CDR3 sequence (DNA): TGTGCCAGCAGCCCGGGACAGGGGGCGCGGGGCTACACCTTC. As protein: CASSPGQGARGYTF.

This clonotype was seen ten or more times. V and J are TRBV9 and TRBJ2-6; D is undetermined. The CDR3 totals 21 residues. CDR1 SGDLS and CDR2 YYNGEE come from the germline V gene. The V end lost 0 bases, the J end lost 0 bases, and 22 bases lay between the germline ends. The CDR3 sequence: CASSVDEKDLTRRSGANVLTF. The CDR3 nucleotides are TGTGCCAGCAGCGTAGATGAAAAGGACCTAACCCGGCGCTCTGGGGCCAACGTCCTGACTTTC.

The CDR3 sequence is CASSFPTGFGYGYTF. The DNA for the CDR3 is TGTGCCAGCAGTTTCCCGACAGGGTTTGGCTATGGCTACACCTTC. The chain carries TRBV28 and TRBJ1-2, with 7 bases lining up with TRBD1. Germline V CDR1 and CDR2: MDHEN, SYDVKM. J was trimmed by 4 bases and V by 3 bases; bases with no gene match: 8. The CDR3 totals 15 residues.

The table lists this clonotype with many counts. The V call is TRBV11-2, the J call TRBJ1-3; 7 nucleotides line up with TRBD1. V lost 5 bases to trimming and J lost 1 base; unmatched junction nucleotides: 8. Germline lookup yields CDR1 SGHAT and CDR2 FQNNGV. The CDR3 covers 16 residues. In DNA form, the CDR3 reads TGTGCCAGCAGCGTTGAACAGGGGCGATCTGGAAACACCATATATTTT. It translates to CASSVEQGRSGNTIYF.

The gene calls are TRBV20-1 and TRBJ2-5; the D is unclear. Germline V CDR1 and CDR2: DFQATT, SNEGSKA (reference sequence). V shed 2 bases and J shed 1 base, with 14 bases lying between them. The CDR3 consists of 15 residues. The CDR3: CSARSAVLPQETQYF. Here the CDR3 DNA reads TGCAGTGCTAGAAGCGCGGTTTTGCCCCAAGAGACCCAGTACTTC.